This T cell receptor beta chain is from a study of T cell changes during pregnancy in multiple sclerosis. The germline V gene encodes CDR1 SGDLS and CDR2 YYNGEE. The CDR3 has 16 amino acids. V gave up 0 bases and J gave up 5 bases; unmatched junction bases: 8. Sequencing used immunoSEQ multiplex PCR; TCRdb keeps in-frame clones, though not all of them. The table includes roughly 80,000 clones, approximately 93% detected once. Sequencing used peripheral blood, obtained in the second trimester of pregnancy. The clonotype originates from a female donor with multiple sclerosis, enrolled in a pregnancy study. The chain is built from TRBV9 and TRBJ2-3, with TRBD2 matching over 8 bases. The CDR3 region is CASSVAAGGVVDTQYF. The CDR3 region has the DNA TGTGCCAGCAGCGTAGCGGCGGGGGGCGTGGTAGATACGCAGTATTTT.